This is a list of T cell receptor beta chains from one sample in a study of T-cell reconstitution after alpha-beta-depleted transplantation in children. MiXCR, applied by TCRdb to the PCR reads, yields one record per CDR3 protein. Of roughly 790,000 distinct CDR3 sequences in the sample, around 15% were seen once. This sample comprised PBMCs, mostly from graft donor cells, obtained 360 days after TCRalphabeta/CD19-depleted stem cell transplant. All receptors come from a male patient under 18 who had a stem cell transplant for acute lymphoblastic leukemia, so the T cells may come from the graft donor. Both conserved end residues are part of each CDR3. The D gene is left open where the match is weak. Size values are once, few and many counts, or a class for expanded clones, and some rows have none.

J: TRBJ2-2; V: TRBV12-3/TRBV12-4; size: many; D: TRBD2; CDR3: CASTYWWEGSNTGELFF; DNA: TGTGCCAGCACCTACTGGTGGGAGGGCTCAAACACCGGGGAGCTGTTTTTT
J: TRBJ1-1; V: TRBV3-1; size: few; D: TRBD1; CDR3: CASSHRQGVGTEAFF; DNA: TGTGCCAGCAGCCACCGACAGGGGGTGGGCACTGAAGCTTTCTTT
J: TRBJ1-5; V: TRBV2; size: few; D: -; CDR3: CASSEALRGNQPQHF; DNA: TGTGCCAGCAGTGAAGCGCTTCGTGGCAATCAGCCCCAGCATTTT
J: TRBJ1-2; V: TRBV6-5; size: once; D: -; CDR3: CASSYSAYIDYGYTF; DNA: TGTGCCAGCAGTTACTCTGCGTATATAGACTATGGCTACACCTTC
J: TRBJ2-3; V: TRBV27; size: many; D: -; CDR3: CASSLLGFPDTQYF; DNA: TGTGCCAGCAGTTTATTGGGGTTTCCAGATACGCAGTATTTT
J: TRBJ2-2; V: TRBV18; size: few; D: -; CDR3: CASSHRESGELFF; DNA: TGTGCCAGCTCACACAGGGAAAGCGGGGAGCTGTTTTTT
J: TRBJ2-1; V: TRBV9; size: -; D: TRBD2; CDR3: CASSVSGLTTSGRGYEQFF; DNA: TGTGCCAGCAGCGTGAGCGGACTCACGACTAGCGGGAGAGGGTATGAGCAGTTCTTC
J: TRBJ1-6; V: TRBV5-1; size: few; D: -; CDR3: CASSTRQAYNSPLHF; DNA: TGCGCCAGCAGCACCCGACAAGCGTATAATTCACCCCTCCACTTT
J: TRBJ1-1; V: TRBV6-5; size: -; D: TRBD1; CDR3: CASSYSETGENTEAFF; DNA: TGTGCCAGCAGTTACTCTGAAACAGGGGAGAACACTGAAGCTTTCTTT
J: TRBJ2-2; V: TRBV5-1; size: few; D: -; CDR3: CASSLAHWGSNTGELFF; DNA: TGCGCCAGCAGCTTGGCCCATTGGGGATCTAACACCGGGGAGCTGTTTTTT
J: TRBJ1-5; V: TRBV6-5; size: few; D: -; CDR3: CASSYTPDGINQPQHF; DNA: TGTGCCAGCAGTTACACTCCGGACGGAATCAATCAGCCCCAGCATTTT
J: TRBJ2-1; V: TRBV20-1; size: many; D: TRBD2; CDR3: CSAPSGSSDEQFF; DNA: TGCAGTGCTCCTAGCGGGAGTTCCGATGAGCAGTTCTTC
J: TRBJ2-1; V: TRBV7-3; size: few; D: TRBD2; CDR3: CASSPRDSGSRNEQFF; DNA: TGTGCCAGCAGCCCTCGTGATAGCGGGAGTCGGAATGAGCAGTTCTTC
J: TRBJ2-5; V: TRBV12-3/TRBV12-4; size: -; D: -; CDR3: CASSSWWGTQETQYF; DNA: TGTGCCAGCAGTTCCTGGTGGGGGACACAAGAGACCCAGTACTTC
J: TRBJ2-3; V: TRBV20-1; size: few; D: -; CDR3: CSATDSTDTQYF; DNA: TGCAGTGCTACCGACAGCACAGATACGCAGTATTTT
J: TRBJ2-1; V: TRBV19; size: -; D: -; CDR3: CASTNGRGYEQFF; DNA: TGTGCCAGTACAAACGGGCGGGGCTATGAGCAGTTCTTC
J: TRBJ1-5; V: TRBV3-1; size: -; D: -; CDR3: CASSKGVHRPQQF; DNA: TGTGCCAGCAGCAAAGGCGTGCATCGGCCCCAGCAGTTT
J: TRBJ1-1; V: TRBV27; size: -; D: TRBD1; CDR3: CASSWNRGVNEAFF; DNA: TGTGCCAGCAGTTGGAACAGGGGGGTCAATGAAGCTTTCTTT
J: TRBJ1-5; V: TRBV3-1; size: -; D: -; CDR3: CASSQGVHSNQPQHF; DNA: TGTGCCAGCAGCCAAGGAGTCCATAGCAATCAGCCCCAGCATTTT
J: TRBJ2-3; V: TRBV28; size: -; D: TRBD2; CDR3: CASKFSVKRSGRLITDTQYF; DNA: TGTGCCAGCAAGTTTTCCGTCAAGCGTAGCGGGAGGCTAATCACAGATACGCAGTATTTT
J: TRBJ2-1; V: TRBV4-2; size: -; D: TRBD1; CDR3: CASSQAQGQGAKNEQFF; DNA: TGTGCCAGCAGCCAAGCCCAGGGACAGGGGGCAAAGAATGAGCAGTTCTTC
J: TRBJ1-1; V: TRBV11-2; size: few; D: -; CDR3: CASSLGRAYPLNTEAFF; DNA: TGTGCCAGCAGCTTGGGCAGGGCTTACCCTCTGAACACTGAAGCTTTCTTT
J: TRBJ2-6; V: TRBV12-3/TRBV12-4; size: many; D: -; CDR3: CASSFRGSGANVLTF; DNA: TGTGCCAGCAGTTTTAGGGGCTCTGGGGCCAACGTCCTGACTTTC
J: TRBJ2-7; V: TRBV5-6; size: many; D: TRBD2; CDR3: CASSLAAGESEQYF; DNA: TGTGCCAGCAGCTTGGCCGCGGGGGAGAGCGAGCAGTACTTC
J: TRBJ2-7; V: TRBV7-6; size: -; D: -; CDR3: CASSTRGSYEQYF; DNA: TGTGCCAGCAGTACACGGGGGTCCTACGAGCAGTACTTC
J: TRBJ2-7; V: TRBV20-1; size: -; D: TRBD2; CDR3: CSARSSGKITYEQYF; DNA: TGCAGTGCCAGAAGTAGCGGGAAAATTACCTACGAGCAGTACTTC
J: TRBJ1-4; V: TRBV12-5; size: many; D: -; CDR3: CASGLVLSSRDRDEKLFF; DNA: TGTGCTAGTGGTTTGGTCCTGTCATCGCGAGACCGAGATGAAAAACTGTTTTTT
J: TRBJ2-1; V: TRBV20-1; size: few; D: TRBD2; CDR3: CSAGRLAGVGGQFF; DNA: TGCAGTGCCGGGCGACTAGCGGGAGTGGGGGGGCAGTTCTTC
J: TRBJ2-3; V: TRBV5-5; size: -; D: -; CDR3: CASSLEGITDTQYF; DNA: TGTGCCAGCAGCTTAGAGGGTATCACAGATACGCAGTATTTT
J: TRBJ1-5; V: TRBV12-3/TRBV12-4; size: -; D: -; CDR3: CASSLDGRDNQPQHF; DNA: TGTGCCAGCAGTTTAGACGGCAGGGACAATCAGCCCCAGCATTTT
J: TRBJ1-3; V: TRBV10-3; size: few; D: TRBD1; CDR3: CATGTGTGNTIYF; DNA: TGTGCCACCGGGACAGGCACTGGAAACACCATATATTTT
J: TRBJ2-3; V: TRBV21-1; size: -; D: -; CDR3: CASSQTRLAGAFASTDTQYF; DNA: TGTGCCAGCAGCCAAACCCGGCTAGCGGGAGCATTTGCTAGCACAGATACGCAGTATTTT
J: TRBJ1-2; V: TRBV14; size: -; D: -; CDR3: CASSQGFMDYGYTF; DNA: TGTGCCAGCAGCCAAGGGTTTATGGACTATGGCTACACCTTC
J: TRBJ2-2; V: TRBV5-1; size: -; D: -; CDR3: CASSLASRLNTGELFF; DNA: TGCGCCAGCAGCTTGGCCAGCAGGCTGAACACCGGGGAGCTGTTTTTT
J: TRBJ1-5; V: TRBV27; size: -; D: -; CDR3: CASSSEQGTQPQHF; DNA: TGTGCCAGCAGTTCGGAGCAGGGGACTCAGCCCCAGCATTTT
J: TRBJ1-1; V: TRBV29-1; size: many; D: -; CDR3: CSVRGALGSTEAFF; DNA: TGCAGCGTCCGAGGGGCCCTAGGGAGCACTGAAGCTTTCTTT
J: TRBJ2-5; V: TRBV4-1; size: many; D: TRBD2; CDR3: CASSQAPGTSGKETQYF; DNA: TGCGCCAGCAGCCAAGCCCCCGGGACTAGCGGAAAAGAGACCCAGTACTTC
J: TRBJ1-1; V: TRBV7-9; size: few; D: -; CDR3: CASSLVEGVTEAFF; DNA: TGTGCCAGCAGCTTAGTAGAGGGGGTCACTGAAGCTTTCTTT
J: TRBJ2-1; V: TRBV18; size: -; D: TRBD2; CDR3: CASSPPGLASPYNEQFF; DNA: TGTGCCAGCTCACCACCGGGACTAGCGTCTCCCTACAATGAGCAGTTCTTC
J: TRBJ1-2; V: TRBV20-1; size: few; D: TRBD1; CDR3: CSARDRRGHPANYGYTF; DNA: TGCAGTGCTAGAGATAGAAGGGGGCACCCAGCTAACTATGGCTACACCTTC